One and the same sample provided the 24 T cell receptor beta chains below, sequenced in a study of blood T cell repertoires in COVID-19. TCRdb's copy holds only in-frame clones and misses some; the assay was immunoSEQ multiplex PCR. The sample shows 140,000 to 150,000 clones, around nine tenths of them seen only once. Material: peripheral blood. Receptors were obtained from a woman in her 50s with acute or convalescent COVID-19.

The rearrangement links TRBV5-4 to TRBJ1-5, with 8 bases fitting TRBD1. CDR1 and CDR2 from the germline V gene are SGHNT and YYREEE (reference sequence). This CDR3 contains 16 residues. V was clipped by 2 bases and J by 3 bases; unmatched bases: 7. The CDR3 protein is CASSFDGQGHNQPQHF. CDR3 in DNA: TGTGCCAGCAGCTTCGACGGACAGGGCCACAATCAGCCCCAGCATTTT. Looking up the rest from reference TRBV5-4 and TRBJ1-5 gives the full variable domain: ETGVTQSPTHLIKTRGQQVTLRCSSQSGHNTVSWYQQALGQGPQFIFQYYREEENGRGNFPPRFSGLQFPNYSSELNVNALELDDSALYLCASSFDGQGHNQPQHFGDGTRLSIL.

J is TRBJ1-1 and V is TRBV6-1; unclear D gene. Looked up from germline, CDR1 is MNHNS and CDR2 is SASEGT. Trimming shortened V by 0 bases and J by 10 bases, and 12 bases separated the two germline ends. The CDR3 loop spans 13 amino acids. The CDR3 bases are TGTGCCAGCAGTGAAGCGGGGAGTCTCGGAGCTTTCTTT. The encoded protein is CASSEAGSLGAFF.

V and J are TRBV2 and TRBJ2-7, with 7 bases aligning to TRBD1. Germline values: CDR1 SNHLY, CDR2 FYNNEI. The V and J ends lost 7 bases and 6 bases, in that order; junction bases with no gene match: 15. The CDR3 length is 15 residues. The CDR3 DNA reads as TGTGCCAGCACCGGCGGTGGGACAGCCCCGGGCGAGCAGTACTTC. Translating it yields CASTGGGTAPGEQYF.

This rearrangement joins TRBV29-1 to TRBJ2-1, with D possibly TRBD2 on 5 matching bases. Trimming took 6 bases from V and 2 from J, leaving 11 bases between them. Germline CDR1 reads SQVTM; CDR2 reads ANQGSEA. This CDR3 spans 13 amino acids. The CDR3 nucleotides read TGCAGCGTCCGGACTGTAACCTACAATGAGCAGTTCTTC. As protein: CSVRTVTYNEQFF.

The chain couples TRBV27 to TRBJ1-3; 10 nucleotides line up with TRBD1. Germline assignment: CDR1 MNHEY and CDR2 SMNVEV (reference sequence). This CDR3 has 15 residues. The V and J ends lost 4 bases and 4 bases, in that order; junction bases with no gene match: 4. CDR3 nucleotide sequence: TGTGCCAGCAGTTCTGGGACAGGGGTCGGAAACACCATATATTTT. This gives the protein CASSSGTGVGNTIYF.

DNA for the CDR3: TGTGCCAGCAGCGGGGACAGGGTGGAGACCCAGTACTTC. Its translation is CASSGDRVETQYF. This rearrangement joins TRBV5-4 to TRBJ2-5, with 9 bases identical to TRBD1. The germline CDR1 and CDR2 sequences are SGHNT and YYREEE (reference sequence). This CDR3 contains 13 residues. The V and J ends lost 4 bases and 5 bases, in that order; junction bases with no gene match: 3.

The V gene is TRBV27, the J gene TRBJ2-3; possible D gene TRBD2, 6 bases. In germline, CDR1 is MNHEY, CDR2 SMNVEV (reference sequence). This CDR3 comprises 15 residues. The V end lost 2 bases, the J end lost 2 bases, and 11 bases lay between the germline ends. DNA of the CDR3: TGTGCCAGCAGTTTAGCGGGGCAATCCACAGATACGCAGTATTTT. Encoded protein: CASSLAGQSTDTQYF.

V usage is TRBV6-1 and J usage is TRBJ1-2, with 10 positions matching TRBD1. V dropped 3 bases and J dropped 8; count of bases not matched to a gene: 15. CDR1 MNHNS and CDR2 SASEGT come from the germline V gene. CDR3 size: 17 residues. CDR3 region: CASSDYTGTGVKGGYTF. CDR3 sequence (DNA): TGTGCCAGCAGTGACTACACCGGGACAGGGGTCAAAGGGGGCTACACCTTC.

This clone was counted between two and nine times. This chain connects TRBV19 to TRBJ1-1; TRBD1 is a possible D gene (5 bases). This CDR3 is built from 14 residues. CDR1 and CDR2 (germline): LNHDA, SQIVND (reference sequence). V dropped 9 bases and J dropped 0 bases, with 14 bases sitting between them. CDR3 protein: CASMLGLMNTEAFF. For the CDR3, the DNA is TGTGCCAGCATGCTGGGACTTATGAACACTGAAGCTTTCTTT. The full variable domain, completed using reference TRBV19 and TRBJ1-1, is DGGITQSPKYLFRKEGQNVTLSCEQNLNHDAMYWYRQDPGQGLRLIYYSQIVNDFQKGDIAEGYSVSREKKESFPLTVTSAQKNPTAFYLCASMLGLMNTEAFFGQGTRLTVV.

The V call is TRBV25-1, the J call TRBJ1-1, with 7 positions matching TRBD1. The CDR3 extends over 15 amino acids. CDR1 and CDR2 from the germline V gene are MGHDK and SYGVNS. V shed 2 bases and J 1 base; nucleotides not matched to a gene: 4. This chain's CDR3 is CASSEEGARNTEAFF. The CDR3 nucleotides read TGTGCCAGCAGTGAAGAGGGGGCAAGGAACACTGAAGCTTTCTTT. The variable domain in full, completed from reference TRBV25-1 and TRBJ1-1, reads EADIYQTPRYLVIGTGKKITLECSQTMGHDKMYWYQQDPGMELHLIHYSYGVNSTEKGDLSSESTVSRIRTEHFPLTLESARPSHTSQYLCASSEEGARNTEAFFGQGTRLTVV.

This chain connects TRBV11-2 to TRBJ1-2; tentatively, D is TRBD1 (5 bases). Germline CDR1 SGHAT, CDR2 FQNNGV. This CDR3 spans 14 amino acids. V was clipped by 0 bases and J by 2 bases, with 7 bases between them. As DNA, the CDR3 is TGTGCCAGCAGCTTAGAGAGACAGAACTATGGCTACACCTTC. Translating gives CASSLERQNYGYTF. The full variable domain, rest sourced from reference TRBV11-2 and TRBJ1-2, is EAGVAQSPRYKIIEKRQSVAFWCNPISGHATLYWYQQILGQGPKLLIQFQNNGVVDDSQLPKDRFSAERLKGVDSTLKIQPAKLEDSAVYLCASSLERQNYGYTFGSGTRLTVV.

The V call is TRBV5-6, the J call TRBJ1-1; D not resolved. CDR1 SGHDT and CDR2 YYEEEE come from the germline V gene. There are 12 residues in the CDR3. Deletions cut 3 bases from V and 10 bases from J, with 13 bases between. CDR3 nucleotide sequence: TGTGCCAGCAGCTCCATCCGACTCGGAGCTTTCTTT. As protein: CASSSIRLGAFF. The variable domain in full, completed from reference TRBV5-6 and TRBJ1-1, reads DAGVTQSPTHLIKTRGQQVTLRCSPKSGHDTVSWYQQALGQGPQFIFQYYEEEERQRGNFPDRFSGHQFPNYSSELNVNALLLGDSALYLCASSSIRLGAFFGQGTRLTVV.

In this sample, this clone turned up once. This chain joins TRBV6-2 or TRBV6-3 and TRBJ2-3; the D gene is possibly TRBD1 (5 bases). V lost 2 bases to trimming and J lost 9 bases, with 6 bases between them. The length of the CDR3 is 11 residues. Germline V gene sequence: CDR1 MNHEY, CDR2 SVGEGT. This chain's CDR3 is CASSYGATQYF. In DNA form, the CDR3 reads TGTGCCAGCAGTTACGGGGCCACGCAGTATTTT.

The CDR3 loop is CASSLTNQPQHF. The CDR3, as DNA: TGTGCCAGCAGTCTAACCAATCAGCCCCAGCATTTT. The V and J genes are TRBV28 and TRBJ1-5; D is ambiguous. Trimming shortened V by 5 bases and J by 3 bases, and 5 bases separated the two germline ends. The CDR3 extends over 12 amino acids. Germline values: CDR1 MDHEN, CDR2 SYDVKM.

The chain couples TRBV5-1 to TRBJ1-5; 9 bases align to TRBD1. CDR1 SGHRS and CDR2 YFSETQ come from the germline V gene. The CDR3 loop spans 15 amino acids. The V gene end was trimmed by 1 base and the J gene end by 5 bases; junction bases not matched to a gene: 4. For the CDR3, the DNA is TGCGCCAGCAGCTTGACGGGACAGGGCCATCAGCCCCAGCATTTT. This codes for CASSLTGQGHQPQHF.

The chain links TRBV28 to TRBJ1-5; tentative D call: TRBD1 (5 bases). Trimming took 5 bases from V and 9 from J, leaving 20 bases between them. The germline V gene encodes CDR1 MDHEN and CDR2 SYDVKM. The CDR3 contains 15 residues. CDR3 sequence (DNA): TGTGCCAGCAGTAAGCAGGGTGAGCTTTGGTGGCCCCAGCATTTT. Amino acid sequence: CASSKQGELWWPQHF.

V is TRBV5-6 and J is TRBJ2-1; possibly TRBD2 for D (5 bases). In germline, CDR1 is SGHDT, CDR2 YYEEEE. V was clipped by 1 base and J by 9 bases, with 17 bases between them. This CDR3 comprises 15 residues. This chain's CDR3 is CASSLFGGSIGEQFF. CDR3 coding DNA: TGTGCCAGCAGCTTGTTCGGTGGGAGTATCGGTGAGCAGTTCTTC. Full variable domain (remainder filled in from reference TRBV5-6 and TRBJ2-1): DAGVTQSPTHLIKTRGQQVTLRCSPKSGHDTVSWYQQALGQGPQFIFQYYEEEERQRGNFPDRFSGHQFPNYSSELNVNALLLGDSALYLCASSLFGGSIGEQFFGPGTRLTVL.

This clone was seen only a few times. The chain employs TRBV25-1 and TRBJ1-2; D uncertain. Germline values: CDR1 MGHDK, CDR2 SYGVNS. The CDR3 covers 11 residues. Between the trimmed V and J ends, which lost 4 bases and 5 bases, there was a span of 5 bases. The DNA of the CDR3 is TGTGCCAGCAGTGGTAGATATGGCTACACCTTC. The encoded protein is CASSGRYGYTF.

The chain has TRBV7-2 and TRBJ2-7; 8 bases agree with TRBD1. V lost 5 bases to trimming and J lost 6 bases; unmatched junction nucleotides: 6. Germline CDR1 is SGHTA and CDR2 is FQGNSA. The CDR3 totals 13 residues. The CDR3 coding sequence is TGTGCCAGCAGCGTCAGGGGGCACGGCGAGCAGTACTTC. Translated, it gives CASSVRGHGEQYF.

This clone has only a few counts. V gene TRBV2 combines with J gene TRBJ1-3; TRBD1 is a possible D gene (5 bases). The V end was cut by 4 bases, the J end by 2 bases, with 9 bases between. CDR3 length equals 14 residues. From germline, CDR1 is SNHLY and CDR2 FYNNEI. The CDR3 here is CASSVQGTGNTIYF. Here the CDR3 DNA reads TGTGCCAGCAGTGTCCAGGGTACTGGAAACACCATATATTTT.

V gene TRBV12-5 combines with J gene TRBJ1-6, with TRBD1 identical over 8 bases. CDR1 LGHNT and CDR2 FRNRAP come from the germline V gene. V lost 1 base, J lost 3 bases, and 2 bases stayed unmatched. This CDR3 is 16 amino acids long. The CDR3, as DNA: TGTGCTAGTGGTTTGGACGGGACAGGCTATAATTCACCCCTCCACTTT. This gives the protein CASGLDGTGYNSPLHF.

The chain employs TRBV9 and TRBJ2-2; 7 bases are shared with TRBD2. This CDR3 has 16 residues. Looked up from germline, CDR1 is SGDLS and CDR2 is YYNGEE. V shed 4 bases, J shed 5 bases, and the junction held 11 bases outside the gene matches. Here the CDR3 DNA reads TGTGCCAGCAGCAAGACCGGGGGGACTGGGACCGGGGAGCTGTTTTTT. Translating it yields CASSKTGGTGTGELFF.

The CDR3 spells CASSPQENTEAFF. The CDR3 DNA follows: TGTGCCAGCAGCCCTCAGGAGAACACTGAAGCTTTCTTT. The V gene is TRBV11-2, the J gene TRBJ1-1; D gene unclear. The germline V gene has CDR1 SGHAT and CDR2 FQNNGV. This CDR3 has 13 amino acids. V lost 5 bases and J lost 1, with 8 bases in between.

This chain links TRBV4-2 with TRBJ2-1; TRBD2 might be the D (6 bases). With 3 bases removed from V and 7 bases from J, the gap between germline ends came to 16 bases. The CDR3 extends over 15 amino acids. Looked up from germline, CDR1 is LGHNA and CDR2 is YNFKEQ. DNA for the CDR3: TGTGCCAGCAGCCACCACTCCGACCGGGGGAATGAGCAGTTCTTC. Protein sequence: CASSHHSDRGNEQFF.